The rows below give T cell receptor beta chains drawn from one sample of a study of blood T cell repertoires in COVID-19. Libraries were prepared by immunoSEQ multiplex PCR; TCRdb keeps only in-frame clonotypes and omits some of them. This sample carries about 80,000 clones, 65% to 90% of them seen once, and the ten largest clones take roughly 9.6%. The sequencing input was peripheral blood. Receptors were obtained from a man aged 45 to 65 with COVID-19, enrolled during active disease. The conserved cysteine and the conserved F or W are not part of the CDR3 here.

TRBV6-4 ASSVRVDTGELF
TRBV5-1 ASSLDGGTGKFYEQY
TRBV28 ASRPTGAGQPQH
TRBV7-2 ASSIQGSGYT
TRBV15 ATSSIAGEAQF
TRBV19 ATGAVPNYGYT
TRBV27 ASSSQGYEQY
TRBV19 ASSNPGTGSTYEQY
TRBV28 ASSFDSNQPQH
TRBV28 ASSFLGRGLF
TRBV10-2 ASVMDGTGGTGELF
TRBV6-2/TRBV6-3 ASSGTGGVSKRQY
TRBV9 ASKERREAEETQY